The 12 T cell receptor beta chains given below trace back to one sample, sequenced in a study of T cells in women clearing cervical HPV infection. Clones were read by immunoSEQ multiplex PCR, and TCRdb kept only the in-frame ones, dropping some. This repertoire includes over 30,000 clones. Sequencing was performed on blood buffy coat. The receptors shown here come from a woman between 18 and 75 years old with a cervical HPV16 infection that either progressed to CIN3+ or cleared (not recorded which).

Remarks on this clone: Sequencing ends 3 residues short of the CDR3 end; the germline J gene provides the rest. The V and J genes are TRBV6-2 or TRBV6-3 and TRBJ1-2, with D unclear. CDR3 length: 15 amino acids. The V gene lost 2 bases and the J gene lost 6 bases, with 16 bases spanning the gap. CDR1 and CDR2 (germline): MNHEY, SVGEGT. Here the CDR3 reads CASSYPQFGSDGYTF. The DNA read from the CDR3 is TGTGCCAGCAGTTACCCGCAATTCGGGTCTGATGGC.

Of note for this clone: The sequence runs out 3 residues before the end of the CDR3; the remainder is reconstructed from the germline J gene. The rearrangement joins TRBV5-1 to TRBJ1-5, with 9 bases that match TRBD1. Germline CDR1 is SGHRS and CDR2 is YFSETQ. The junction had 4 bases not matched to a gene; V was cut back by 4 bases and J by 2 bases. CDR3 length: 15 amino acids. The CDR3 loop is CASSPGQGGNQPQHF. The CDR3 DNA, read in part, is TGCGCCAGCAGCCCGGGACAGGGCGGCAATCAGCCC. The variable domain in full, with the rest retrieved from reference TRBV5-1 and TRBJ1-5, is KAGVTQTPRYLIKTRGQQVTLSCSPISGHRSVSWYQQTPGQGLQFLFEYFSETQRNKGNFPGRFSGRQFSNSRSEMNVSTLELGDSALYLCASSPGQGGNQPQHFGDGTRLSIL.

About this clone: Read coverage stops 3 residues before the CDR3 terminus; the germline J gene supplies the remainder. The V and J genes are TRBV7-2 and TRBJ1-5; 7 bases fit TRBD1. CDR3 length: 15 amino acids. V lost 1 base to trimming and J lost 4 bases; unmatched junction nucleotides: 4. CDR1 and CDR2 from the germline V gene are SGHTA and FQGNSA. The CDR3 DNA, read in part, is TGTGCCAGCAGCTTAGGGCAGGGACAGAATCAGCCC. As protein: CASSLGQGQNQP. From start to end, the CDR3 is CASSLGQGQNQPQHF. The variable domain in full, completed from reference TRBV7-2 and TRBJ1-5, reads GAGVSQSPSNKVTEKGKDVELRCDPISGHTALYWYRQSLGQGLEFLIYFQGNSAPDKSGLPSDRFSAERTGGSVSTLTIQRTQQEDSAVYLCASSLGQGQNQPQHFGDGTRLSIL.

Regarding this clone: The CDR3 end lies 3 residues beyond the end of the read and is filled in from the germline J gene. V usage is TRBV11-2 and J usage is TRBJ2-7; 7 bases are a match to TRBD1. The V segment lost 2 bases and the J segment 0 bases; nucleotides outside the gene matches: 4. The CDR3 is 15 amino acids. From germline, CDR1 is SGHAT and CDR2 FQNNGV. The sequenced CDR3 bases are TGTGCCAGCAGCTTAAGGGACAGTCGCTCCTACGAG. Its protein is CASSLRDSRSYE. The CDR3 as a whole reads CASSLRDSRSYEQYF.

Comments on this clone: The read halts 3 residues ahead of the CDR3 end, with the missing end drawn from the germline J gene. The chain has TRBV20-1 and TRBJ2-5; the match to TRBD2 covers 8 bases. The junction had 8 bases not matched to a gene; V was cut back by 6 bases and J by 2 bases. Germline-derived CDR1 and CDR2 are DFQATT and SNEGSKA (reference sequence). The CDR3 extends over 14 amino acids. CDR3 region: CSALLTSGQETQYF. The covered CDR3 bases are TGCAGTGCCCTGCTAACTAGCGGACAAGAGACC.

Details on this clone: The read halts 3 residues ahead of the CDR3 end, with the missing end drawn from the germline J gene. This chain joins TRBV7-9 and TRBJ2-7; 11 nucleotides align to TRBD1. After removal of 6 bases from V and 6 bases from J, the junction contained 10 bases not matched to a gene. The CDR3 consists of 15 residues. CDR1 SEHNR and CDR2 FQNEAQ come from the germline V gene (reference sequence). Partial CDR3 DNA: TGTGCCAGCAGACAGGACAGGGGGCAAGTGAGCGAG. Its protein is CASRQDRGQVSE. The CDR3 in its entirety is CASRQDRGQVSEQYF.

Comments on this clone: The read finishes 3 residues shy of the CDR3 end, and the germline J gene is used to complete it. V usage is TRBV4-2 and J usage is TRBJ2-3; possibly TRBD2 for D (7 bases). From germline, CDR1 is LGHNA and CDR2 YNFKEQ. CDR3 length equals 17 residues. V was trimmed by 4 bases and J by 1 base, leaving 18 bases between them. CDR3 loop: CASSPGGRVSRTDTQYF. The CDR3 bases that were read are TGTGCCAGCAGCCCGGGGGGCCGGGTTAGTCGCACAGATACG.

The CDR3 spells CASSSGGAGETQYF. Partial CDR3 DNA: TGTGCCAGCAGTAGCGGGGGGGCCGGGGAGACC. V usage is TRBV12-3 or TRBV12-4 and J usage is TRBJ2-5; 10 bases agree with TRBD2. Sequencing ends 3 residues short of the CDR3 end; the germline J gene provides the rest. V lost 5 bases, J lost 5 bases, and 5 bases stayed unmatched. The CDR3 runs to 14 residues.

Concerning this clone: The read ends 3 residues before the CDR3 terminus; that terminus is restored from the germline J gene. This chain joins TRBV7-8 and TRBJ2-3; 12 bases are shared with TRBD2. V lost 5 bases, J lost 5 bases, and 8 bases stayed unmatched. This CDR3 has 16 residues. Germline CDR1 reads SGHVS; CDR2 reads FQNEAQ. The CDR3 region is CASSPTSGGPVDTQYF. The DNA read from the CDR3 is TGTGCCAGCAGCCCCACTAGCGGGGGGCCCGTAGATACG.

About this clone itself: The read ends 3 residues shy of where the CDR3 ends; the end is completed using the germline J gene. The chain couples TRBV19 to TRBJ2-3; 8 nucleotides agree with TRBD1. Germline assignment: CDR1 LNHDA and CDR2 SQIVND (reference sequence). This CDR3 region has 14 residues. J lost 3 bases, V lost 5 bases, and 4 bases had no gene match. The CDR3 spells CASSSRGRTDTQYF. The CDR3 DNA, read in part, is TGTGCCAGTAGTTCCAGGGGGCGGACAGATACG.

CDR3 residues: CASLLAGGPETQYF. The covered CDR3 bases are TGTGCCAGCCTTTTAGCGGGGGGGCCAGAGACC. This chain links TRBV2 with TRBJ2-5; 11 bases match TRBD2. The CDR3 end falls 3 residues outside the read, so it is completed with the germline J gene. The J segment lost 4 bases and the V segment lost 8 bases, leaving 6 bases of the junction unmatched. The germline gives CDR1 SNHLY, CDR2 FYNNEI. This CDR3 has 14 residues.

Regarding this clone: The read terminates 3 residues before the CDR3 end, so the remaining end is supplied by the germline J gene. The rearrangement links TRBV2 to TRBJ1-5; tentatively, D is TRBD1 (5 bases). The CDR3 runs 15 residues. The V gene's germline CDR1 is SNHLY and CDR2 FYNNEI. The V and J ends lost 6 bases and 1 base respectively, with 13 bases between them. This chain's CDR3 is CASSSGLGSNQPQHF. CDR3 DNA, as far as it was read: TGTGCCAGCAGCTCAGGGTTAGGGAGCAATCAGCCC.